This T cell receptor (beta chain) is drawn from a study of shared clonotypes between healthy human individuals. Over several immunoSEQ plates, each subset's genomic DNA was distributed in even portions. TCRdb's table, derived via immunoSEQ multiplex PCR, lists solely in-frame clones and lacks some. The sample consists of around 2.1 million clones, about 92% of them appearing once. Naive CD8 isolation took CD45RO-negative cells positively selected for CCR7 and excluded terminally differentiated effector memory CD45RA+ cells. Healthy HIV-negative adults without recent acute infections or vaccinations served as donors. Study-level findings and limits: Roughly 5% was the fraction of naive CD4 clonotypes found shared across a few donors.

Germline CDR1 and CDR2: SGHRS and YFSETQ. The trim removed 3 bases at V and 5 bases at J, leaving 14 bases unmatched. This CDR3 has 16 residues. Comment on this clone: What it binds is not known.

V usage is TRBV5-1 and J usage is TRBJ2-7, with 7 nucleotides matching TRBD1. This TCR derives from a man in his late teens or twenties in good health. Some clones in this sample may be carry-over from other donors' samples. Sequencing was done on a sample of naive CD8+ T cells from PBMCs. CDR3 nucleotides: TGCGCCAGCAGCTCGGATTCGGTTAGGGGGCCGAACGAGCAGTACTTC. Its translation: CASSSDSVRGPNEQYF.